The clone carrying this T cell receptor beta chain was found once. Its target is unknown. The source of the sample is a study of pediatric ulcerative colitis. The study's findings and limits: Clonal expansions reduced rectal repertoire diversity in acute severe colitis.

The rectum was sampled with one to two pinch biopsies at colonoscopy. Clones were read by immunoSEQ multiplex PCR, and TCRdb kept only the in-frame ones, dropping some. The sample lists over 30,000 clones, around 80% occurring once. CDR3 length: 14 residues. V was shortened by 6 bases and J by 0 bases, with 11 bases between the two germline ends. Germline CDR1 and CDR2: SGHNT and YYREEE (reference sequence). The sequence came from a boy aged 5-17 years with mild ulcerative colitis. Sample: gut tissue. The chain uses TRBV5-4 and TRBJ2-3; D is unclear. The CDR3 sequence is CASTYGRSTDTQYF. DNA of the CDR3: TGTGCCAGCACCTACGGACGGAGCACAGATACGCAGTATTTT.